Below, one T cell receptor beta chain is given with its context. Its antigen is currently unknown. This entry belongs to a study of shared clonotypes between healthy human individuals. Looking at the study overall: Every donor yielded three CD4 naive, three CD4 memory, two CD8 naive and one CD8 memory plate.

Study results and caveats: An anticipated effect of sequencing depth on clonotype sharing among donors was recognized.

Genomic DNA belonging to each subset was distributed in equal measure over several immunoSEQ plates. Generated by immunoSEQ multiplex PCR, the TCRdb table keeps only in-frame clones and is missing some. Of fewer than 1.6 million clones in the sample, approximately 98.5% were seen once. This receptor was taken from a man in his thirties or forties in good health. Material: naive CD4+ T cells sorted from blood. Subset meaning: CD45RA+ positively selected.

The DNA for the CDR3 is TGTGCCAGCAGTCCAACCCCTAGCGGGAGTTTCAATGAGCAGTTCTTC. Encoded protein: CASSPTPSGSFNEQFF. The chain combines TRBV6-4 with TRBJ2-1; TRBD2 matches 10 bases. This CDR3 contains 16 residues. Unmatched junction bases numbered 10, after V lost 5 bases and J lost 6 bases. Germline CDR1 MRHNA, CDR2 SNTAGT.